This TCR beta chain was sequenced during a study of blood T cells in healthy people across ages. Regarding the study as a whole: Estimated diversity, derived from one million T cells, was regarded as an underestimate.

Worth noting for this clonotype: Its target is not known.

The CDR3 consists of 16 residues. Germline V lookup: CDR1 PRHDT, CDR2 FYEKMQ (reference sequence). For the second PCR, which ran for 7 to 11 cycles, a sample-barcoded 5' primer and a J-beta primer mix were used. One entry per CDR3 protein results from TCRdb running MiXCR on the 5' RACE reads. The table has more than 1,400,000 distinct CDR3 sequences, approximately 38% seen once. The gene calls are TRBV13 and TRBJ2-7; 12 nucleotides agree with TRBD2. The J call may be incorrect, as the DNA end agrees better with TRBJ2-4. The source material was blood. The receptor comes from a woman between 18 and 30 years old in good health. The CDR3 reads CASSLGRLAGVDIQYF. Here the CDR3 DNA reads TGTGCCAGCAGCTTAGGCAGACTAGCGGGAGTGGACATTCAGTACTTC.